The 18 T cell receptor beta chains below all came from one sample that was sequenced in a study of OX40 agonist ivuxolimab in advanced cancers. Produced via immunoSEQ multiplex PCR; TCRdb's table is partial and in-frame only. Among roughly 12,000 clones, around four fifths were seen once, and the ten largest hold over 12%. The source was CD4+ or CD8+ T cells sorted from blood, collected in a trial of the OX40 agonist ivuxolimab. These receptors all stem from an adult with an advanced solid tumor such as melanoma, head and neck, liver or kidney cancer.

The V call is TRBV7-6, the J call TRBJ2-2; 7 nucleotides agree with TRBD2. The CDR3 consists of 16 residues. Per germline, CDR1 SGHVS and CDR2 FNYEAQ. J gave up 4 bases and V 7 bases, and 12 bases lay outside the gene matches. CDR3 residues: CASTPLAGVGTGELFF. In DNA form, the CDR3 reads TGTGCCAGCACCCCCCTCGCGGGAGTGGGCACCGGGGAGCTGTTTTTT.

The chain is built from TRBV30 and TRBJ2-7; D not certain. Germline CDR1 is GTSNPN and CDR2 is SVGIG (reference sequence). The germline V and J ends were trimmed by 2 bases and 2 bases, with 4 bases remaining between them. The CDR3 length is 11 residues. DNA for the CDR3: TGTGCCTGGAGTATCCCCTACGAGCAGTACTTC. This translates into CAWSIPYEQYF.

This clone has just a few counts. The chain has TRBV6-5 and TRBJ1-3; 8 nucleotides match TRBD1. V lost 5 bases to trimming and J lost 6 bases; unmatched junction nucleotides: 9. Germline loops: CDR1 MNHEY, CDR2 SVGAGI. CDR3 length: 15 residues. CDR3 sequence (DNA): TGTGCCAGCAGTGCCTCTCTGACAGGGGTAAACACCATATATTTT. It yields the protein CASSASLTGVNTIYF.

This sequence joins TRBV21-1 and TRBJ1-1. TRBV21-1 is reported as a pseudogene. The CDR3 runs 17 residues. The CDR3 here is CASSKAKAGRLNTEAFF. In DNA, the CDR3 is TGTGCCAGCAGCAAAGCGAAGGCGGGACGCTTGAACACTGAAGCTTTCTTT.

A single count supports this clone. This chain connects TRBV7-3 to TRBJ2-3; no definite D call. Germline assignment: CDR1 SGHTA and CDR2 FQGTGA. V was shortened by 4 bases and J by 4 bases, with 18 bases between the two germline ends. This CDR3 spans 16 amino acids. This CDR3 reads CASSSGPKTGADTQYF. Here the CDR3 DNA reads TGTGCCAGCAGCTCCGGGCCCAAAACGGGCGCAGATACGCAGTATTTT.

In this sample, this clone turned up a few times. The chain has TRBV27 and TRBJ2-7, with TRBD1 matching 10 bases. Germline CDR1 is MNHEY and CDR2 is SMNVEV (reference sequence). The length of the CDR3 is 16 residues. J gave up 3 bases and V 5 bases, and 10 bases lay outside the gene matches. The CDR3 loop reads CASSTFDRGRSYEQYF. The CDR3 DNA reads TGTGCCAGCAGTACCTTCGACAGGGGGCGAAGCTACGAGCAGTACTTC.

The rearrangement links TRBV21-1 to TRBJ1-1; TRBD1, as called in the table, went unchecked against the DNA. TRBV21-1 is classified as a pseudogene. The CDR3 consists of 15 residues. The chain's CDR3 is CASSFNTGRNTEAFF. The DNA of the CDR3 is TGTGCCAGCAGCTTTAACACAGGACGGAACACTGAAGCTTTCTTT.

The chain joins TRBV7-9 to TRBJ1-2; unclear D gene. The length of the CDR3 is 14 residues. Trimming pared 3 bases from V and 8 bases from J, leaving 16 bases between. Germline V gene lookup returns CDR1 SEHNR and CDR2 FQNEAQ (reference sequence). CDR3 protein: CASSLTGFEGGYTF. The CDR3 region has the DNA TGTGCCAGCAGCTTGACCGGTTTCGAGGGAGGCTACACCTTC.

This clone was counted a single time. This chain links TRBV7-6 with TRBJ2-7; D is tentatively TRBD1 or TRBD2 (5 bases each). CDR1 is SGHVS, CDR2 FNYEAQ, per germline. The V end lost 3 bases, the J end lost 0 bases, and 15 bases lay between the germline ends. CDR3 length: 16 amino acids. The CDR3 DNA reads TGTGCCAGCAGCTTGAATGCAGGGACCCTCTCCTACGAGCAGTACTTC. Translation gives CASSLNAGTLSYEQYF.

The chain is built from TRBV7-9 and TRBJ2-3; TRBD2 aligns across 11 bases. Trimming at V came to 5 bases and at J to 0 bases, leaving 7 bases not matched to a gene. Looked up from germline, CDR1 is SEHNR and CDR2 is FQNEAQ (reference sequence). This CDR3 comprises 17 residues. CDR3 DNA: TGTGCCAGCAGCCCAGGGACTAGCGGACCTAGCACAGATACGCAGTATTTT. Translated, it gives CASSPGTSGPSTDTQYF.

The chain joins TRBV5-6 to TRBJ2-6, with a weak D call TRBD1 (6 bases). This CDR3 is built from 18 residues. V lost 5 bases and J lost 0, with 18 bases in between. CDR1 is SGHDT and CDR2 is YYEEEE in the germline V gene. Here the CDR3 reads CASSSGQPTSSGANVLTF. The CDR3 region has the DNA TGTGCCAGCAGTAGTGGACAGCCGACCAGCTCTGGGGCCAACGTCCTGACTTTC.

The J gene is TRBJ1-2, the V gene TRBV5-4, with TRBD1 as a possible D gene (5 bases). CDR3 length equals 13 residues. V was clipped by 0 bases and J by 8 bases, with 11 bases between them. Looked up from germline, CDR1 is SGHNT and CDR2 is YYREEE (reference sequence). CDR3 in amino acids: CASSLGQYQGYTF. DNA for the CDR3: TGTGCCAGCAGCTTGGGACAGTATCAGGGCTACACCTTC.

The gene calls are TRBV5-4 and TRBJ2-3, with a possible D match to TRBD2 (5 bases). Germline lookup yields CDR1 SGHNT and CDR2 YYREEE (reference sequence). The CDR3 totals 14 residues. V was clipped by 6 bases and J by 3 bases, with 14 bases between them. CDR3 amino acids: CASNTGGLTDTQYF. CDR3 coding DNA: TGTGCCAGCAATACGGGCGGGTTAACAGATACGCAGTATTTT.

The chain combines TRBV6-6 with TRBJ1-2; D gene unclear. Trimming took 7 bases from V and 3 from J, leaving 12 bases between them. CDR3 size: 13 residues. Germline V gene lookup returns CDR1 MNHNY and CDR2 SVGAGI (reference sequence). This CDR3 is CASITGGDYGYTF. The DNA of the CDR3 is TGTGCCAGCATCACGGGCGGGGACTATGGCTACACCTTC.

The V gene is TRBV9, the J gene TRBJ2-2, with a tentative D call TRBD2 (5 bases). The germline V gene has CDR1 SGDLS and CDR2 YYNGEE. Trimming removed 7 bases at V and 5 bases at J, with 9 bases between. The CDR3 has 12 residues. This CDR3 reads CASGPGTGELFF. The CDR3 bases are TGTGCCAGCGGCCCGGGAACCGGGGAGCTGTTTTTT. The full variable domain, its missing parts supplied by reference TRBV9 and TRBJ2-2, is DSGVTQTPKHLITATGQRVTLRCSPRSGDLSVYWYQQSLDQGLQFLIQYYNGEERAKGNILERFSAQQFPDLHSELNLSSLELGDSALYFCASGPGTGELFFGEGSRLTVL.

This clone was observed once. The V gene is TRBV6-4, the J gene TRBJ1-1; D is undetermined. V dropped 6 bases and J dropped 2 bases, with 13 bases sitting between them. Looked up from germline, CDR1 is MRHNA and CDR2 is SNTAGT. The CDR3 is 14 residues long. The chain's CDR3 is CASSPRADNTEAFF. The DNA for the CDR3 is TGTGCCAGCAGCCCAAGGGCAGATAACACTGAAGCTTTCTTT.

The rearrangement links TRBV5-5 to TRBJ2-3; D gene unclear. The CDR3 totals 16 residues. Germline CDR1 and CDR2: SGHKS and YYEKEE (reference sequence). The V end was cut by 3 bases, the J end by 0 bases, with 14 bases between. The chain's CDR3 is CASSSPDTSSTDTQYF. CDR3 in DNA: TGTGCCAGCAGCTCCCCTGATACATCTAGCACAGATACGCAGTATTTT.

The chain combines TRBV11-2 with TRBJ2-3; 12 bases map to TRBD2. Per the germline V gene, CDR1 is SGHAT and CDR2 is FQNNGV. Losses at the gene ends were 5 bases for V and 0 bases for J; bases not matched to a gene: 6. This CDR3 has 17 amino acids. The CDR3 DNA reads TGTGCCAGCAGCCCGGGACTAGCGGGCGCTAGCACAGATACGCAGTATTTT. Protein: CASSPGLAGASTDTQYF.